The subject of this entry is one T cell receptor (beta chain). The sample originates from a study of T cell changes during pregnancy in multiple sclerosis. The CDR3 sequence is 14 residues long. CDR1 is MNHEY, CDR2 SMNVEV, per germline (reference sequence). The V end lost 3 bases, the J end lost 6 bases, and 15 bases lay between the germline ends. Libraries were prepared by immunoSEQ multiplex PCR; TCRdb keeps only in-frame clonotypes and omits some of them. The top ten hold 0.21% of the sample, which has approximately 79,000 clones, around nine tenths seen once. Source: CD4+ T cells from peripheral blood mononuclear cells, taken before pregnancy. The chain joins TRBV27 to TRBJ2-7, with D possibly being TRBD1 (7 bases). This TCR came from a female donor with multiple sclerosis, enrolled in a pregnancy study. In nucleotides, the CDR3 is TGTGCCAGCAGTTTGGGCAGGGGGAGGCGCGAGCAGTACTTC. Translation gives CASSLGRGRREQYF.